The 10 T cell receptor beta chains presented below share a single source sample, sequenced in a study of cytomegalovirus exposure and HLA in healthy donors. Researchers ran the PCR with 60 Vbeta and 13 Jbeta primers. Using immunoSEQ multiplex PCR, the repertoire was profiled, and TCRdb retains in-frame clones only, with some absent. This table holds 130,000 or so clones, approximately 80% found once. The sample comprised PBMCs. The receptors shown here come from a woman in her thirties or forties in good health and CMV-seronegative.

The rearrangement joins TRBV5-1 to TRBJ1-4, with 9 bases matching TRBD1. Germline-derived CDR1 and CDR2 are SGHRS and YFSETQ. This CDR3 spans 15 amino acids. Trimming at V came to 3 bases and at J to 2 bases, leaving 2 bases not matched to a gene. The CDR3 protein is CASSSGTGTNEKLFF. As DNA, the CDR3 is TGCGCCAGCAGCTCGGGGACAGGGACTAATGAAAAACTGTTTTTT.

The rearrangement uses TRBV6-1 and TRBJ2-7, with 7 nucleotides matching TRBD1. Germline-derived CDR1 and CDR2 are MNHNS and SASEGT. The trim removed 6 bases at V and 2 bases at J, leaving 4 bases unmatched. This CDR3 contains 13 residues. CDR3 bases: TGTGCCAGCAGCATGACAGGGACCTACGAGCAGTACTTC. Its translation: CASSMTGTYEQYF.

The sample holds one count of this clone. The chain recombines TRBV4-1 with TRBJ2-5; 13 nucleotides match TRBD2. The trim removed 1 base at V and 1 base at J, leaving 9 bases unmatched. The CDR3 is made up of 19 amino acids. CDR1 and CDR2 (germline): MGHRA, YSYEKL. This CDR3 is CASSQGRLAGGPPQETQYF. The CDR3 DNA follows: TGCGCCAGCAGCCAAGGTAGACTAGCGGGGGGCCCCCCCCAAGAGACCCAGTACTTC.

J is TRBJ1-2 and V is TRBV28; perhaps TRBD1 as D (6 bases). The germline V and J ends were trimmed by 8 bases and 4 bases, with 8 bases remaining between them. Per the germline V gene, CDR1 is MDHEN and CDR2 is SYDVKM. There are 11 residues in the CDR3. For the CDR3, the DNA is TGTGCCAGCGTACAGGGCTATGGCTACACCTTC. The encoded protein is CASVQGYGYTF.

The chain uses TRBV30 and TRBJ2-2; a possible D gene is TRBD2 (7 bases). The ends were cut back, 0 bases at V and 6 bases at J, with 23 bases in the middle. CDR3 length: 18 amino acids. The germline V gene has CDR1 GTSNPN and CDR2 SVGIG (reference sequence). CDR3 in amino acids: CAWSVVGRWGGGAGELFF. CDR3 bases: TGTGCCTGGAGTGTAGTGGGGAGATGGGGGGGCGGCGCCGGGGAGCTGTTTTTT. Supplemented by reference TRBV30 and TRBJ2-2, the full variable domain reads SQTIHQWPATLVQPVGSPLSLECTVEGTSNPNLYWYRQAAGRGLQLLFYSVGIGQISSEVPQNLSASRPQDRQFILSSKKLLLSDSGFYLCAWSVVGRWGGGAGELFFGEGSRLTVL.

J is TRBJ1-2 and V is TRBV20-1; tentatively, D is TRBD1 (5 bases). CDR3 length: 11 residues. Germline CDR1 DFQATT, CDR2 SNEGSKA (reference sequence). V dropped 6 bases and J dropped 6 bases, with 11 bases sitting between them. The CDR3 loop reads CSAAGDNGYTF. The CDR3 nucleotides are TGCAGTGCCGCGGGGGATAATGGCTACACCTTC.

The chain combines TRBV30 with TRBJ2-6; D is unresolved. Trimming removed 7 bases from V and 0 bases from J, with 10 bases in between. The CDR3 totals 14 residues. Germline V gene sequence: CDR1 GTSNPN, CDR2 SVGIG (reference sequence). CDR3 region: CAYHRSSGANVLTF. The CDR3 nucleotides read TGTGCCTACCATCGGAGCTCTGGGGCCAACGTCCTGACTTTC.

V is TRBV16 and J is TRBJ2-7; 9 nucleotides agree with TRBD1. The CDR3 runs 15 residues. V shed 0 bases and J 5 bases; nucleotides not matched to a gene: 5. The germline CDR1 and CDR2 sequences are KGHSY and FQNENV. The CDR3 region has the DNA TGTGCCAGCAGCCAATCTGGGACAGGGTTTGACGAGCAGTACTTC. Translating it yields CASSQSGTGFDEQYF.

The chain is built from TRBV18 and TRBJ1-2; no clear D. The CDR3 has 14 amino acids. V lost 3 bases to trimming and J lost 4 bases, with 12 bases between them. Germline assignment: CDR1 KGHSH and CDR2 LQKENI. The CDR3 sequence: CASSPDLDGYGYTF. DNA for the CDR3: TGTGCCAGCTCACCCGACTTAGACGGCTATGGCTACACCTTC.

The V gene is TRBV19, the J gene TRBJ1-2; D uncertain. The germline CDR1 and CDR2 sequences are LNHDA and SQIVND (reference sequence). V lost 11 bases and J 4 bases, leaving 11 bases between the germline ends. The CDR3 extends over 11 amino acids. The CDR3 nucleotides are TGTGCCGTGACTTGGTCCTATGGCTACACCTTC. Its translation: CAVTWSYGYTF.